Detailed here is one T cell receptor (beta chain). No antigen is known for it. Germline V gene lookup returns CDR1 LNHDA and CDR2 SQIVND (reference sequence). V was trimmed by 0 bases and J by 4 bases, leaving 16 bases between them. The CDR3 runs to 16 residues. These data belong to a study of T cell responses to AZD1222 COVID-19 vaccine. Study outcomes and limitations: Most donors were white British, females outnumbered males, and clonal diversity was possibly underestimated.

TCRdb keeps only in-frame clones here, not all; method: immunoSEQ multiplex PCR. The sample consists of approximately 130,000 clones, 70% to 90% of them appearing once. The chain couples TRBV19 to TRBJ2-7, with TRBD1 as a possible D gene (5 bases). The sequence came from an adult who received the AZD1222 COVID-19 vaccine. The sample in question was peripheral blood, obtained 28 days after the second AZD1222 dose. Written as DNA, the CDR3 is TGTGCCAGTAGTATAGATCGTACAGGAGATGGGTACGAGCAGTACTTC. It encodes CASSIDRTGDGYEQYF.